This TCR beta chain appears in the sequencing data of a study of shared clonotypes between healthy human individuals. Without sorting, samples used 85 million to 95 million PBMCs for genomic DNA. This clone was observed a handful of times. Germline values: CDR1 MNHNS, CDR2 SASEGT. V lost 1 base and J lost 7, with 8 bases in between. This CDR3 is 13 amino acids long. Replicate PCRs for unsorted PBMC used 300 ng DNA (around 30,000 T cell genomes). Sequencing on ten immunoSEQ deep assay plates was performed for unsorted PBMC DNA. Some clones are missing from TCRdb's copy, which holds only in-frame ones; the method was immunoSEQ multiplex PCR. This table has 470,000 or so clones, 81% appearing once.

This chain links TRBV6-1 with TRBJ2-4; no clear D. The sequenced sample was PBMCs. The TCR sequence derives from a woman aged 40 to 55 in good health. Some clones in this sample may be carry-over from other donors' samples. The CDR3 is CASSEEYSNIQYF. As DNA, the CDR3 is TGTGCCAGCAGTGAAGAGTACTCCAACATTCAGTACTTC.